This TCR beta chain was sequenced during a study of blood T cell repertoires in COVID-19. Study background: The study drew acute and convalescent COVID-19 samples from the United States, Italy and Spain.

The CDR3 length is 16 residues. The V end was cut by 4 bases, the J end by 8 bases, with 23 bases between. CDR1 and CDR2 from the germline V gene are LNHNV and YYDKDF (reference sequence). Sequenced by immunoSEQ multiplex PCR; TCRdb stores in-frame clones only, minus some. The table includes 150,000 or so clones, 77% detected once. The chain combines TRBV15 with TRBJ1-2; D is uncertain. Specimen: peripheral blood. The sequence derives from a woman aged 50 to 60 with active or convalescent COVID-19. The CDR3: CATSKVFGEPVGGYTF. The DNA for the CDR3 is TGTGCCACCAGCAAGGTTTTCGGGGAACCGGTAGGGGGCTACACCTTC.